Presented here are 30 T cell receptor beta chains from one specimen sequenced in a study of beta chain features in type 1 diabetes. The authors reverse transcribed all of the isolated RNA, so sequencing captured expressed TCRB transcripts. TCRdb's copy holds only in-frame clones and misses some; the assay was immunoSEQ multiplex PCR. This sample has about 930,000 clones, with 17% found just once. The sequenced sample consisted of naive CD4+ T cells from blood. The receptors here all came from a woman younger than 30 in good health.

The chain combines TRBV5-1 with TRBJ2-5; no firm D call. In germline, CDR1 is SGHRS, CDR2 YFSETQ. V was clipped by 0 bases and J by 5 bases, with 8 bases between them. This CDR3 has 13 amino acids. The CDR3 DNA reads as TGCGCCAGCAGCTTGGCCGTCAGGGAGACCCAGTACTTC. Protein product: CASSLAVRETQYF.

The sample holds a few counts of this clone. The J gene is TRBJ2-7, the V gene TRBV5-4, with 7 bases aligning to TRBD1. The trim removed 4 bases at V and 2 bases at J, leaving 6 bases unmatched. The V gene's germline CDR1 is SGHNT and CDR2 YYREEE (reference sequence). This CDR3 region has 14 residues. The CDR3 sequence is CASSTRDRPYEQYF. The CDR3, as DNA: TGTGCCAGCAGCACACGGGACAGACCCTACGAGCAGTACTTC.

This clone has a count of ten or more. This chain connects TRBV10-3 to TRBJ2-7; 14 bases are a match to TRBD2. The V segment lost 0 bases and the J segment 12 bases; nucleotides outside the gene matches: 4. Germline CDR1 is ENHRY and CDR2 is SYGVKD. The CDR3 is made up of 14 amino acids. The CDR3 nucleotides are TGTGCCATCAGTGAGTCCGGGACTAGCGGGAGTGGGTACTTC. Amino acids: CAISESGTSGSGYF.

A note on this clone: Germline and junction disagree at one end, which may indicate a read error. The chain combines TRBV18 with TRBJ2-7; TRBD2 matches at 10 bases. The CDR3 is 13 amino acids. Germline CDR1 KGHSH, CDR2 LQKENI. CDR3 in DNA: TGTGCCAGCTCCCAAGGACTAGCGGAGAGAGGGGACTTC. Translated: CASSQGLAERGDF.

In its sample, this clone was seen a few times. This rearrangement joins TRBV6-6 to TRBJ2-5; 8 bases fit TRBD2. J gave up 4 bases and V 8 bases, and 15 bases lay outside the gene matches. Germline CDR1 MNHNY, CDR2 SVGAGI (reference sequence). CDR3 length equals 16 residues. CDR3 coding DNA: TGTGCCAGCGGAATATCGAGCGGGAGTAAAGGAGAGACCCAGTACTTC. This translates into CASGISSGSKGETQYF.

This clone occurred a few times. The chain carries TRBV28 and TRBJ2-7; 10 positions match TRBD2. The CDR3 is made up of 15 amino acids. Germline values: CDR1 MDHEN, CDR2 SYDVKM. V was clipped by 6 bases and J by 5 bases; unmatched bases: 10. The CDR3 DNA is TGTGCCAGCAGACCCCCGGGACTAGCGTTCCACGAGCAGTACTTC. Protein sequence: CASRPPGLAFHEQYF.

This clone was counted between two and nine times. The genes are TRBV28 and TRBJ1-5; D unclear. Germline V gene sequence: CDR1 MDHEN, CDR2 SYDVKM. CDR3 length: 14 residues. V gave up 3 bases and J gave up 2 bases, with 8 bases separating them. CDR3 residues: CASSLAQGNQPQHF. The CDR3 bases are TGTGCCAGCAGTTTGGCCCAAGGCAATCAGCCCCAGCATTTT.

The chain uses TRBV7-9 and TRBJ2-7; D call uncertain. CDR3 size: 15 residues. The germline V and J ends were trimmed by 1 base and 1 base, with 11 bases remaining between them. CDR1 SEHNR and CDR2 FQNEAQ come from the germline V gene (reference sequence). The DNA of the CDR3 is TGTGCCAGCAGCTTAGATGGGTCTCGTTCCTACGAGCAGTACTTC. Residues: CASSLDGSRSYEQYF.

This clone turned up a few times. This rearrangement joins TRBV4-2 to TRBJ2-7; 7 bases agree with TRBD2. V lost 2 bases, J lost 2 bases, and 12 bases stayed unmatched. The CDR3 is 17 residues long. Germline CDR1 reads LGHNA; CDR2 reads YNFKEQ. The CDR3 loop reads CASSQPDKSGGPYEQYF. In nucleotides, the CDR3 is TGTGCCAGCAGCCAACCCGATAAGTCGGGAGGCCCCTACGAGCAGTACTTC.

Here the CDR3 DNA reads TGCGCCAGCAGCCTTCCCCGGGTACTAGCGGGAGGGTTCGGTGAGCAGTTCTTC. Encoded protein: CASSLPRVLAGGFGEQFF. This chain joins TRBV5-1 and TRBJ2-1, with TRBD2 identical over 13 bases. V was clipped by 4 bases and J by 9 bases; unmatched bases: 16. CDR1 is SGHRS, CDR2 YFSETQ, per germline. This CDR3 contains 18 residues. The full variable domain, its missing parts supplied by reference TRBV5-1 and TRBJ2-1, is KAGVTQTPRYLIKTRGQQVTLSCSPISGHRSVSWYQQTPGQGLQFLFEYFSETQRNKGNFPGRFSGRQFSNSRSEMNVSTLELGDSALYLCASSLPRVLAGGFGEQFFGPGTRLTVL.

Worth noting for this clone: Other DNA sequences in this specimen translate into the identical CDR3. V gene TRBV4-1 combines with J gene TRBJ2-7; D ambiguous. The germline V gene has CDR1 MGHRA and CDR2 YSYEKL. Trimming cost V 0 bases and J 2 bases, with 8 bases left between them. This CDR3 is 14 amino acids long. CDR3 sequence reads: CASSQDWGTYEQYF. The CDR3 DNA reads TGCGCCAGCAGCCAAGATTGGGGTACCTACGAGCAGTACTTC.

This clone was counted between two and nine times. V usage is TRBV5-4 and J usage is TRBJ2-5, with 7 bases matching TRBD2. J was trimmed by 5 bases and V by 4 bases; bases with no gene match: 11. This CDR3 has 15 residues. The germline V gene has CDR1 SGHNT and CDR2 YYREEE (reference sequence). The CDR3 DNA is TGTGCCAGCAGCCCGTCCGGGGGAGGGAGGGAGACCCAGTACTTC. Translated: CASSPSGGGRETQYF.

The chain is built from TRBV4-2 and TRBJ2-7; D assignment may be TRBD1 or TRBD2 (6 bases each). Germline V gives CDR1 LGHNA, CDR2 YNFKEQ. V lost 0 bases and J lost 4, with 19 bases in between. This CDR3 region has 17 residues. DNA of the CDR3: TGTGCCAGCAGCCAAGATGGAGGGGGGCAGAACCTATACGAGCAGTACTTC. Its translation: CASSQDGGGQNLYEQYF.

This chain uses TRBV5-6 with TRBJ1-5; D gene ambiguous. V lost 1 base and J 2 bases, leaving 10 bases between the germline ends. CDR1 is SGHDT, CDR2 YYEEEE, per germline. There are 15 residues in the CDR3. CDR3: CASSLLGSGNQPQHF. The CDR3 region has the DNA TGTGCCAGCAGCTTGTTGGGGTCGGGCAATCAGCCCCAGCATTTT.

This clone was detected a few times. The chain recombines TRBV6-5 with TRBJ2-2; TRBD2 matches at 10 bases. CDR3 size: 15 residues. Per germline, CDR1 MNHEY and CDR2 SVGAGI. Trimming at V came to 4 bases and at J to 5 bases, leaving 4 bases not matched to a gene. Here the CDR3 DNA reads TGTGCCAGCAGTTCCAGCGGGAGGGCGACCGGGGAGCTGTTTTTT. Translating it yields CASSSSGRATGELFF.

In its sample, this clone was seen a few times. The chain uses TRBV27 and TRBJ2-3; 11 positions match TRBD2. CDR3 length equals 15 residues. Germline V lookup: CDR1 MNHEY, CDR2 SMNVEV (reference sequence). Trimming took 7 bases from V and 0 from J; bases not matched to a gene: 3. The CDR3 DNA is TGTGCCAGCACTAGCGGGAGGACTAGCACAGATACGCAGTATTTT. Residues: CASTSGRTSTDTQYF.

This clone turned up a few times. This rearrangement joins TRBV7-9 to TRBJ1-1; D is undetermined. The CDR3 covers 14 residues. Trimming took 1 base from V and 3 from J, leaving 9 bases between them. CDR1 is SEHNR, CDR2 FQNEAQ, per germline (reference sequence). CDR3 in amino acids: CASSLGMEDTEAFF. The CDR3 nucleotides read TGTGCCAGCAGCTTAGGTATGGAGGACACTGAAGCTTTCTTT.

This rearrangement joins TRBV28 to TRBJ2-1; 10 bases agree with TRBD1. V lost 7 bases and J lost 12; bases outside the gene matches: 6. The germline gives CDR1 MDHEN, CDR2 SYDVKM. This CDR3 comprises 12 residues. The CDR3 region is CASTDRGPMQFF. As DNA, the CDR3 is TGTGCCAGCACCGACAGGGGGCCCATGCAGTTCTTC.

V usage is TRBV7-9 and J usage is TRBJ2-1; TRBD2 matches 7 bases. The V gene end was trimmed by 3 bases and the J gene end by 8 bases; junction bases not matched to a gene: 10. The CDR3 sequence is 15 residues long. The germline V gene encodes CDR1 SEHNR and CDR2 FQNEAQ (reference sequence). The CDR3 loop reads CASSFESGRGYEQFF. The CDR3 DNA sequence: TGTGCCAGCAGCTTTGAGTCAGGGAGGGGATATGAGCAGTTCTTC.

V is TRBV11-2 and J is TRBJ2-1; D possibly uses TRBD1 or TRBD2 (5 bases each). CDR1 is SGHAT, CDR2 FQNNGV, per germline. The V end lost 2 bases, the J end lost 7 bases, and 9 bases lay between the germline ends. The CDR3 is 13 amino acids. The CDR3 DNA follows: TGTGCCAGCAGCTTAAGAGAGGGGAATGAGCAGTTCTTC. Translation: CASSLREGNEQFF.

This clone has just a few counts. The chain joins TRBV4-3 to TRBJ1-4; tentative D call: TRBD1 (6 bases). Germline V CDR1 and CDR2: LGHNA, YSLEER. The CDR3 has 16 amino acids. V shed 0 bases and J shed 7 bases, with 15 bases lying between them. The CDR3 is CASSQDRGGGGEKLFF. The CDR3 nucleotides read TGCGCCAGCAGCCAAGATCGAGGAGGGGGGGGTGAAAAACTGTTTTTT.

V is TRBV19 and J is TRBJ2-6; 11 bases agree with TRBD1. After removal of 6 bases from V and 0 bases from J, the junction contained 1 base not matched to a gene. This CDR3 is 16 amino acids long. Per germline, CDR1 LNHDA and CDR2 SQIVND (reference sequence). The CDR3 nucleotides read TGTGCCAGTAGGGGGACAGGGGGCTCTGGGGCCAACGTCCTGACTTTC. The encoded protein is CASRGTGGSGANVLTF.

In this sample, this clone turned up a few times. V gene TRBV27 combines with J gene TRBJ2-3; D call uncertain. CDR1 is MNHEY, CDR2 SMNVEV, per germline (reference sequence). V shed 6 bases and J shed 3 bases, with 4 bases lying between them. The CDR3 is made up of 11 amino acids. DNA of the CDR3: TGTGCCAGCAGACAAACAGATACGCAGTATTTT. Its translation is CASRQTDTQYF.

The gene calls are TRBV5-1 and TRBJ1-1; D call uncertain. The CDR3 covers 17 residues. Germline V gene data show CDR1 as SGHRS and CDR2 as YFSETQ. With 4 bases removed from V and 4 bases from J, the gap between germline ends came to 23 bases. CDR3 sequence: CASSVGYVGGVTTEAFF. The DNA for the CDR3 is TGCGCCAGCAGCGTAGGATATGTGGGAGGCGTTACCACTGAAGCTTTCTTT.

Only a few counts were recorded for this clone. The chain is built from TRBV5-6 and TRBJ2-5, with 8 bases lining up with TRBD1. The CDR3 is made up of 15 amino acids. The germline V gene has CDR1 SGHDT and CDR2 YYEEEE. Germline trimming cut 0 bases from V and 4 bases from J; bases unmatched to any gene: 5. The CDR3 sequence: CASSLDTGTGETQYF. The CDR3 region has the DNA TGTGCCAGCAGCTTGGATACCGGGACAGGAGAGACCCAGTACTTC.

This clone was counted only a few times. The CDR3 DNA reads TGTGCCAGCAGCGGTGGACAGGGTAATTACAATGAGCAGTTCTTC. It yields the protein CASSGGQGNYNEQFF. The genes are TRBV7-9 and TRBJ2-1, with TRBD1 matching over 8 bases. This CDR3 is 15 amino acids long. Germline V CDR1 and CDR2: SEHNR, FQNEAQ (reference sequence). Losses at the gene ends were 5 bases for V and 4 bases for J; bases not matched to a gene: 7.

On this clone: The sample carries other DNA sequences with the same CDR3. The chain couples TRBV18 to TRBJ1-1, with 8 bases lining up with TRBD1. Germline loops: CDR1 KGHSH, CDR2 LQKENI. Trimming at V came to 3 bases and at J to 1 base, leaving 1 base not matched to a gene. This CDR3 comprises 14 residues. The CDR3 DNA reads as TGTGCCAGCTCACCGGGGACAGGGAACACTGAAGCTTTCTTT. Translating gives CASSPGTGNTEAFF. Based on the CDR3 plus reference TRBV18 and TRBJ1-1, the full variable domain is NAGVMQNPRHLVRRRGQEARLRCSPMKGHSHVYWYRQLPEEGLKFMVYLQKENIIDESGMPKERFSAEFPKEGPSILRIQQVVRGDSAAYFCASSPGTGNTEAFFGQGTRLTVV.

V usage is TRBV5-4 and J usage is TRBJ2-1, with 15 bases fitting TRBD2. From germline, CDR1 is SGHNT and CDR2 YYREEE (reference sequence). The CDR3 spans 18 residues. Trimming removed 3 bases from V and 10 bases from J; junction bases left unmatched: 14. Here the CDR3 reads CASSSPGLAGGAFREQFF. The CDR3 region has the DNA TGTGCCAGCAGCTCGCCGGGACTAGCGGGAGGTGCTTTCCGCGAGCAGTTCTTC. Full variable domain (rest looked up from reference TRBV5-4 and TRBJ2-1): ETGVTQSPTHLIKTRGQQVTLRCSSQSGHNTVSWYQQALGQGPQFIFQYYREEENGRGNFPPRFSGLQFPNYSSELNVNALELDDSALYLCASSSPGLAGGAFREQFFGPGTRLTVL.

The V gene is TRBV15, the J gene TRBJ2-1, with D possibly TRBD2 on 6 matching bases. Germline CDR1 is LNHNV and CDR2 is YYDKDF (reference sequence). CDR3 length equals 15 residues. V lost 5 bases, J lost 8 bases, and 19 bases lay in between. The CDR3 sequence is CATSAAPASVYEQFF. The CDR3 bases are TGTGCCACCAGCGCGGCCCCCGCTAGCGTCTATGAGCAGTTCTTC.

The genes are TRBV7-6 and TRBJ2-7, with 15 bases matching TRBD2. V dropped 5 bases and J dropped 2; count of bases not matched to a gene: 13. Per germline, CDR1 SGHVS and CDR2 FNYEAQ. The CDR3 is 19 residues long. The CDR3 is CASSTVRRTSGRGAYEQYF. CDR3 DNA: TGTGCCAGCAGCACCGTCCGGCGGACTAGCGGGAGGGGTGCCTACGAGCAGTACTTC.